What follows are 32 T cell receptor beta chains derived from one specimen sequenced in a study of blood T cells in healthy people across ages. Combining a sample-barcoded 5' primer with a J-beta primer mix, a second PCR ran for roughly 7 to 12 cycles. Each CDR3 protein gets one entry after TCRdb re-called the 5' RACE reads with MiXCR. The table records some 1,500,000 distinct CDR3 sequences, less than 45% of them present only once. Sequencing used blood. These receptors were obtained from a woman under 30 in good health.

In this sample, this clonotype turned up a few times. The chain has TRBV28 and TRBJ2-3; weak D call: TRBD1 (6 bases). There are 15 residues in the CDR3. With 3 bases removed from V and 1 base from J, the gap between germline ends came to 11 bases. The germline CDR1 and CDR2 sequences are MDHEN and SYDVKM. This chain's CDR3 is CASSFLGGGTDTQYF. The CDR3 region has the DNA TGTGCCAGCAGTTTCCTAGGGGGTGGCACAGATACGCAGTATTTT.

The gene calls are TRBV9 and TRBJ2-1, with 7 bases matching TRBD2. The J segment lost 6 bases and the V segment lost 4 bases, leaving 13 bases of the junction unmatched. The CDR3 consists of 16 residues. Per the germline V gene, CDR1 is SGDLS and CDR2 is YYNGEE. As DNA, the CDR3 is TGTGCCAGCAGCCCCGCGCTCGCGGGAGTGACCAATGAGCAGTTCTTC. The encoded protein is CASSPALAGVTNEQFF.

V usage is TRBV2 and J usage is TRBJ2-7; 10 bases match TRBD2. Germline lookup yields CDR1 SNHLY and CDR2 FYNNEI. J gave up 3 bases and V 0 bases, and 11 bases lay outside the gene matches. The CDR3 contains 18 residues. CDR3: CASSEATSMGLAHYEQYF. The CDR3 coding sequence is TGTGCCAGCAGTGAAGCCACCAGCATGGGACTAGCGCACTACGAGCAGTACTTC.

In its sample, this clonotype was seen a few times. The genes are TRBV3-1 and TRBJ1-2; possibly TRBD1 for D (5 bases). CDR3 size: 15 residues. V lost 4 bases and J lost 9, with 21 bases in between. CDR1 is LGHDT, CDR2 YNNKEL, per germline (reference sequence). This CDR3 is CASSPFAGTGGSYTF. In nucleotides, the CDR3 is TGTGCCAGCAGCCCTTTTGCAGGGACTGGAGGAAGCTACACCTTC.

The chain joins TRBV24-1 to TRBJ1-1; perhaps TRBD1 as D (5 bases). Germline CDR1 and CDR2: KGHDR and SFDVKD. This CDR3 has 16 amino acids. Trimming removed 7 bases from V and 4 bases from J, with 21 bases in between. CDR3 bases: TGTGCCACCAGACATTTAGCCCAGGGATTATTCACTGAAGCTTTCTTT. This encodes CATRHLAQGLFTEAFF.

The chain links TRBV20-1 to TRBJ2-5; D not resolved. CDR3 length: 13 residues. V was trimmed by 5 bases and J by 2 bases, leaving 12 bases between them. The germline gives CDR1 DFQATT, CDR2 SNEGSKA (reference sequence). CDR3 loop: CSADRYTQETQYF. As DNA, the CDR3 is TGCAGTGCTGACCGCTATACACAAGAGACCCAGTACTTC.

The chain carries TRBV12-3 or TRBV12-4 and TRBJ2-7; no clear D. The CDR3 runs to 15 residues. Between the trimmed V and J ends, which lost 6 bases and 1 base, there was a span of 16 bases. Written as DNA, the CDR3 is TGTGCCAGCAGACACAGCAGGAGACCTTCCTACGAGCAGTACTTC. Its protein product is CASRHSRRPSYEQYF.

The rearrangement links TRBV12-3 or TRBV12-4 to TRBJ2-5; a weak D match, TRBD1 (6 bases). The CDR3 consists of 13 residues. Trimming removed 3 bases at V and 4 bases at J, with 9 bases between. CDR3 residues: CASSLGAPETQYF. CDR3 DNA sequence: TGTGCCAGCAGTTTGGGGGCCCCAGAGACCCAGTACTTC.

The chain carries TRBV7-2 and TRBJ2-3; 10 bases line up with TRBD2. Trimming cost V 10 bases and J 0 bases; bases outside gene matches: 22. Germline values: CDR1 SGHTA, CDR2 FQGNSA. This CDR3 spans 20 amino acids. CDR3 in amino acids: CANSKPGTSDSPTSTDTQYF. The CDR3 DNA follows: TGTGCCAACAGTAAACCCGGGACTAGCGACTCCCCGACTAGCACAGATACGCAGTATTTT.

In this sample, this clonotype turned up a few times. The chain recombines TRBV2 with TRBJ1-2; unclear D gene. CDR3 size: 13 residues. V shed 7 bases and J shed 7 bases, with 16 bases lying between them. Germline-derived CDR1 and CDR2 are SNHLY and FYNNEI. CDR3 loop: CASILGLGIGYTF. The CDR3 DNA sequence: TGTGCCAGCATCCTCGGGTTGGGGATTGGCTACACCTTC.

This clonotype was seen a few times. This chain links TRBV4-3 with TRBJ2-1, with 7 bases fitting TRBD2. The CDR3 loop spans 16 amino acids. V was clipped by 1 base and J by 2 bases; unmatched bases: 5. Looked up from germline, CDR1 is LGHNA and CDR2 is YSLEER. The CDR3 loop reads CASSQVWSGAYNEQFF. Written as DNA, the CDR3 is TGCGCCAGCAGCCAAGTTTGGAGCGGGGCCTACAATGAGCAGTTCTTC.

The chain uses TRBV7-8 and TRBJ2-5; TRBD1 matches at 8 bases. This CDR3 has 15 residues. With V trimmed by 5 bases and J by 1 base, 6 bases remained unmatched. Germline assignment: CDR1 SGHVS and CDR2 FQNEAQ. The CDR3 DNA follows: TGTGCCAGCAGCAGGACAGGGTCGCGCCAAGAGACCCAGTACTTC. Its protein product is CASSRTGSRQETQYF.

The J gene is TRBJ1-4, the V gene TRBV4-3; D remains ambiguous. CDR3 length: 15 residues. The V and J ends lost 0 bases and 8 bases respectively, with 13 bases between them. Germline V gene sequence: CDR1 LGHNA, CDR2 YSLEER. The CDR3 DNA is TGCGCCAGCAGCCAAGATGAGGGTTTACGGGAAAAACTGTTTTTT. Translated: CASSQDEGLREKLFF.

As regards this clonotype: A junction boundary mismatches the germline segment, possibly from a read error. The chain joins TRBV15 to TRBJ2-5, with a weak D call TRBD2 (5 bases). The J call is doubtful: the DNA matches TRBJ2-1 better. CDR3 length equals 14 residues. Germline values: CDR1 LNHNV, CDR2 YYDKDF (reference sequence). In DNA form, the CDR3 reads TGTGCCACCGGCAGAGATGAGCGGCAAGAGACCCAGTTCTTC. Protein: CATGRDERQETQFF.

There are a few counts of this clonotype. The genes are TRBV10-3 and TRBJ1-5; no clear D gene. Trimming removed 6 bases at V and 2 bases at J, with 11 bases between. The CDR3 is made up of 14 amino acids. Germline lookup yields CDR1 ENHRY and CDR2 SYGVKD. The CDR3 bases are TGTGCCATCAGGGGGTCGGAGGGCAATCAGCCCCAGCATTTT. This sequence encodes CAIRGSEGNQPQHF.

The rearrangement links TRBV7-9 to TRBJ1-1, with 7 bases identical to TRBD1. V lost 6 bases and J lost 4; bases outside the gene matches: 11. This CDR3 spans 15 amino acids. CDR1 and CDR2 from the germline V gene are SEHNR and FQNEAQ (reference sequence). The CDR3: CASRDTGEGGTEAFF. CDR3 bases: TGTGCCAGCAGAGACACAGGGGAAGGAGGCACTGAAGCTTTCTTT.

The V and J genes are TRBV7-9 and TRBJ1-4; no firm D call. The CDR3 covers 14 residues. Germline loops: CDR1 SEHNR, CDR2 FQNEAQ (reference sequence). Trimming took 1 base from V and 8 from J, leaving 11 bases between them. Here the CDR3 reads CASSLGGGGEKLFF. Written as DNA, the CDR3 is TGTGCCAGCAGCTTAGGCGGTGGTGGGGAAAAACTGTTTTTT.

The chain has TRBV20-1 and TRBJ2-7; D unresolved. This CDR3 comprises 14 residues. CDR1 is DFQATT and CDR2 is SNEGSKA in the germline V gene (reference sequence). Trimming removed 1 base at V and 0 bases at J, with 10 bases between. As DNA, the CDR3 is TGCAGTGCTAGAGTGTCAAAGGCCTCCTACGAGCAGTACTTC. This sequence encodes CSARVSKASYEQYF.

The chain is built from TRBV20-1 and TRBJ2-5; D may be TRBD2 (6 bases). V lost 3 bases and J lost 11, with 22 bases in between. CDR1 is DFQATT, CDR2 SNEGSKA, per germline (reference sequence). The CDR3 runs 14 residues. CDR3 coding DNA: TGCAGTGCTAGTTTAGGTCCGGGACTCAAGGGGCAGTACTTC. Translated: CSASLGPGLKGQYF.

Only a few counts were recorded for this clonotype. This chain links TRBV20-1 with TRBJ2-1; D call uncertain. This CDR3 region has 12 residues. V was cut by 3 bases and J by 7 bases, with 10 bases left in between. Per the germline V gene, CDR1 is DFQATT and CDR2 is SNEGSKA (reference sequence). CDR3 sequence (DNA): TGCAGTGCTAGCAAAGGTGTTAATGAGCAGTTCTTC. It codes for CSASKGVNEQFF.

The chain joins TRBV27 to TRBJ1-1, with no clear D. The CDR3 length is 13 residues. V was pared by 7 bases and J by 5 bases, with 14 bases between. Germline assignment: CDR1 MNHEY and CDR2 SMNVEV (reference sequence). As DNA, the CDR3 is TGTGCCAGCAAACTAATAGGTGAAACTGAAGCTTTCTTT. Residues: CASKLIGETEAFF.

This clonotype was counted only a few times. CDR3 region: CAISESKRGILAEAFF. The CDR3 nucleotides are TGTGCCATCAGTGAGTCCAAACGGGGGATTCTGGCTGAAGCTTTCTTT. The chain combines TRBV10-3 with TRBJ1-1; a weak D match, TRBD1 (5 bases). Per germline, CDR1 ENHRY and CDR2 SYGVKD. The CDR3 contains 16 residues. V was cut by 0 bases and J by 6 bases, with 17 bases left in between.

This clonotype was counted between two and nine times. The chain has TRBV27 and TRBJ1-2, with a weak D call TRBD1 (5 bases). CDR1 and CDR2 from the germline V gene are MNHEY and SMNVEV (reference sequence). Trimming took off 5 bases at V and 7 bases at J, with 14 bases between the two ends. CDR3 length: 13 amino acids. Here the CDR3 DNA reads TGTGCCAGCAGTCCGCCAGGGAGAAGTGGCTACACCTTC. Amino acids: CASSPPGRSGYTF.

The DNA of the CDR3 is TGCAGTGCGGAGCGGGACAGGGGAGGTGGGCAGTACTTC. This gives the protein CSAERDRGGGQYF. The chain recombines TRBV20-1 with TRBJ2-7; 10 positions match TRBD1. V shed 6 bases and J 9 bases; nucleotides not matched to a gene: 11. Germline values: CDR1 DFQATT, CDR2 SNEGSKA (reference sequence). The CDR3 length is 13 residues.

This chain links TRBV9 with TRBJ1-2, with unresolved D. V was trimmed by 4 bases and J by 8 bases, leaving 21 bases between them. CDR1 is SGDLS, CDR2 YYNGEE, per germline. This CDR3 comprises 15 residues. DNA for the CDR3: TGTGCCAGCAGCCCTGGGAGTTCGGTGGTTGGCGGCTACACCTTC. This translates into CASSPGSSVVGGYTF.

The chain's CDR3 is CAISEGGAANYGYTF. DNA of the CDR3: TGTGCCATCAGTGAGGGGGGGGCGGCTAACTATGGCTACACCTTC. V usage is TRBV10-3 and J usage is TRBJ1-2, with D perhaps matching TRBD1 (6 bases). Trimming pared 2 bases from V and 0 bases from J, leaving 10 bases between. This CDR3 comprises 15 residues. CDR1 and CDR2 (germline): ENHRY, SYGVKD.

CDR3 in DNA: TGTGCCAGCAGCCAAGTGCTAGCGGGAGTTGGGTCCCAGTACTTC. Translating it yields CASSQVLAGVGSQYF. The chain recombines TRBV3-1 with TRBJ2-5; 10 bases match TRBD2. J was trimmed by 9 bases and V by 1 base; bases with no gene match: 8. Germline V CDR1 and CDR2: LGHDT, YNNKEL (reference sequence). This CDR3 contains 15 residues.

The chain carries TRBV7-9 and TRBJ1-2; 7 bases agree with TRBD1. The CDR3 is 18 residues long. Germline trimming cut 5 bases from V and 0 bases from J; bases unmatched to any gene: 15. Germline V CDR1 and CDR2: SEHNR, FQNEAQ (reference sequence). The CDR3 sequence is CASSANPGQPNPNYGYTF. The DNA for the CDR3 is TGTGCCAGCAGCGCGAATCCGGGACAGCCTAATCCTAACTATGGCTACACCTTC.

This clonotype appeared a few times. Here the CDR3 reads CASSLSSGATNEKLFF. CDR3 coding DNA: TGTGCCAGCAGCTTATCCTCAGGAGCAACTAATGAAAAACTGTTTTTT. The chain recombines TRBV11-2 with TRBJ1-4, with unresolved D. This CDR3 is built from 16 residues. Trimming stripped 2 bases from V and 0 bases from J, with 10 bases between. Per the germline V gene, CDR1 is SGHAT and CDR2 is FQNNGV.

The CDR3 loop reads CSASSQGSEKLFF. The CDR3 nucleotides are TGCAGTGCTAGCTCACAGGGGAGTGAAAAACTGTTTTTT. The chain couples TRBV20-1 to TRBJ1-4, with 7 bases that match TRBD1. The germline CDR1 and CDR2 sequences are DFQATT and SNEGSKA (reference sequence). The junction had 5 bases not matched to a gene; V was cut back by 3 bases and J by 7 bases. The CDR3 sequence is 13 residues long.

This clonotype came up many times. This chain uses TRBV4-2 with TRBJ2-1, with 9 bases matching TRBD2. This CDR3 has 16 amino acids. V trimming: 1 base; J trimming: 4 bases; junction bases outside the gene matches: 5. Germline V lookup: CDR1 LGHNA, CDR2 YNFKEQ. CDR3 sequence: CASSQVILAGYNEQFF. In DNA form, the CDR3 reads TGTGCCAGCAGCCAAGTAATCCTAGCGGGATACAATGAGCAGTTCTTC.

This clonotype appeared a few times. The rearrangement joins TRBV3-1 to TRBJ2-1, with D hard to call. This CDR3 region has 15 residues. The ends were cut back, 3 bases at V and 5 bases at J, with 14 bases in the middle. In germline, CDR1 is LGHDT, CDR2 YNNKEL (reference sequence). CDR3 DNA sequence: TGTGCCAGCAGCCAGGGTAGGAGCCCACACAATGAGCAGTTCTTC. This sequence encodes CASSQGRSPHNEQFF.